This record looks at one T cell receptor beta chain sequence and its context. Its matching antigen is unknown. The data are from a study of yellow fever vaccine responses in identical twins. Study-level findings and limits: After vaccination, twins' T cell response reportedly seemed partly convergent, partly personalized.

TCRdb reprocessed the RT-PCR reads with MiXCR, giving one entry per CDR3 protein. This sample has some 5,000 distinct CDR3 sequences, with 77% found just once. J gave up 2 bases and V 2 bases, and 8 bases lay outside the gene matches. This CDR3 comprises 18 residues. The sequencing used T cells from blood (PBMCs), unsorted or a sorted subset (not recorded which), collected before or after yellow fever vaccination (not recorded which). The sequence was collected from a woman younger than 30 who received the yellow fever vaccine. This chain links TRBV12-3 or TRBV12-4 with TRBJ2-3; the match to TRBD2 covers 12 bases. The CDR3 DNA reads TGTGCCAGCAGTTTAACCTGGACTAGCGGGACCCACACAGATACGCAGTATTTT. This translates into CASSLTWTSGTHTDTQYF.